This T cell receptor beta chain is from a study of blood T cell repertoires in COVID-19. In the study overall: Italy, Spain and the United States were the sources of the convalescent and acute COVID-19 samples.

Trimming left V 2 bases short and J 5 bases short, with 6 bases between. From germline, CDR1 is SGHNT and CDR2 YENEEA. The CDR3 consists of 12 residues. How the authors handled the data: From reference gene primer amplification, estimates of nucleated cell counts were derived. Assay: immunoSEQ multiplex PCR; the TCRdb copy retains only in-frame clones and omits some. The V and J calls and clone size are taken from that table; D and trimming were inferred from the DNA. The sample has about 250,000 clones, roughly 91% seen once; the top ten hold around 4%. This TCR derives from a young woman with acute COVID-19. The sample comprised PBMCs or T cells enriched from blood (not recorded which). The chain joins TRBV11-3 to TRBJ1-1; possibly TRBD1 for D (6 bases). As DNA, the CDR3 is TGTGCCAGCAGCTTAAGGGGGACTGAAGCTTTCTTT. It yields the protein CASSLRGTEAFF.